Shown below are 23 T cell receptor beta chains from a single sample sequenced in a study of blood T cell repertoires in COVID-19. Clones were read by immunoSEQ multiplex PCR, and TCRdb kept only the in-frame ones, dropping some. The sample lists about 120,000 clones; about four fifths were seen once. Sequencing was performed on peripheral blood. The source of these receptors is a man between 60 and 75 years old with acute or convalescent COVID-19.

The chain joins TRBV18 to TRBJ2-3; perhaps TRBD1 as D (5 bases). Germline V gene sequence: CDR1 KGHSH, CDR2 LQKENI. The CDR3 covers 16 residues. The germline V and J ends were trimmed by 1 base and 1 base, with 12 bases remaining between them. Here the CDR3 reads CASSPQGYGGTDTQYF. The CDR3 DNA reads TGTGCCAGCTCACCACAGGGGTATGGGGGCACAGATACGCAGTATTTT.

The count of this clone is one. The V and J genes are TRBV28 and TRBJ1-3; 8 bases agree with TRBD1. This CDR3 has 16 amino acids. Germline CDR1 MDHEN, CDR2 SYDVKM. V gave up 3 bases and J gave up 7 bases; unmatched junction bases: 11. Here the CDR3 DNA reads TGTGCCAGCAGTTTTTCAGGGGGCCCCGGTGGGAACACCATATATTTT. This gives the protein CASSFSGGPGGNTIYF.

V gene TRBV30 combines with J gene TRBJ2-7; no definite D call. V was clipped by 0 bases and J by 9 bases, with 18 bases between them. CDR1 and CDR2 (germline): GTSNPN, SVGIG (reference sequence). This CDR3 comprises 14 residues. CDR3 loop: CAWSVSGRFPGQYF. The CDR3 coding sequence is TGTGCCTGGAGTGTATCAGGCCGCTTTCCTGGGCAGTACTTC.

This chain connects TRBV6-2 or TRBV6-3 to TRBJ2-1, with D possibly TRBD2 on 5 matching bases. Per the germline V gene, CDR1 is MNHEY and CDR2 is SVGEGT. Trimming pared 6 bases from V and 2 bases from J, leaving 11 bases between. The CDR3 runs 14 residues. CDR3 coding DNA: TGTGCCAGCAGCCCGAGGGCGGCCTACAATGAGCAGTTCTTC. Translated, it gives CASSPRAAYNEQFF.

This chain connects TRBV27 to TRBJ1-4; 9 bases align to TRBD1. The V and J ends lost 2 bases and 7 bases, in that order; junction bases with no gene match: 5. This CDR3 region has 15 residues. The germline V gene encodes CDR1 MNHEY and CDR2 SMNVEV (reference sequence). CDR3 sequence: CASSLGGQGVEKLFF. DNA for the CDR3: TGTGCCAGCAGTTTAGGGGGACAGGGTGTTGAAAAACTGTTTTTT.

Ten or more counts support this clone. The genes are TRBV30 and TRBJ1-2, with 7 bases fitting TRBD1. J lost 2 bases, V lost 0 bases, and 12 bases had no gene match. This CDR3 is built from 17 residues. Germline lookup yields CDR1 GTSNPN and CDR2 SVGIG (reference sequence). The CDR3 reads CAWSVLKLRQGNYGYTF. The DNA of the CDR3 is TGTGCCTGGAGTGTGCTAAAGCTGCGACAGGGAAACTATGGCTACACCTTC. The full variable domain, completed using reference TRBV30 and TRBJ1-2, is SQTIHQWPATLVQPVGSPLSLECTVEGTSNPNLYWYRQAAGRGLQLLFYSVGIGQISSEVPQNLSASRPQDRQFILSSKKLLLSDSGFYLCAWSVLKLRQGNYGYTFGSGTRLTVV.

This clone came up once. This rearrangement joins TRBV19 to TRBJ1-1; D is ambiguous. CDR1 is LNHDA, CDR2 SQIVND, per germline (reference sequence). Trimming cost V 3 bases and J 0 bases, with 8 bases left between them. CDR3 length: 14 residues. CDR3 region: CASSIIQMNTEAFF. The CDR3 DNA follows: TGTGCCAGTAGTATTATACAGATGAACACTGAAGCTTTCTTT.

V and J are TRBV27 and TRBJ1-2, with D perhaps matching TRBD1 (6 bases). Between the trimmed V and J ends, which lost 3 bases and 8 bases, there was a span of 19 bases. CDR3 size: 15 residues. Germline V gives CDR1 MNHEY, CDR2 SMNVEV (reference sequence). The CDR3 DNA follows: TGTGCCAGCAGTTTTGTTGGTCAGGGGCTGAGGGGCTACACCTTC. Protein sequence: CASSFVGQGLRGYTF.

The chain has TRBV23-1 and TRBJ1-3, with 7 bases aligning to TRBD1. TRBV23-1 qualifies as an ORF whose function is uncertain. Trimming at V came to 4 bases and at J to 4 bases, leaving 4 bases not matched to a gene. CDR3 length: 14 residues. CDR3 bases: TGCGCCAGCAGTCCTCAGGGGGGAGGAAACACCATATATTTT. This encodes CASSPQGGGNTIYF.

The gene calls are TRBV5-1 and TRBJ1-3; D is perhaps TRBD1 (5 bases). Germline V lookup: CDR1 SGHRS, CDR2 YFSETQ. The CDR3 extends over 17 amino acids. V lost 0 bases and J 0 bases, leaving 13 bases between the germline ends. The CDR3 reads CASSLAQAQGSGNTIYF. The CDR3 nucleotides are TGCGCCAGCAGCTTGGCCCAGGCCCAGGGCTCTGGAAACACCATATATTTT.

The chain has TRBV25-1 and TRBJ2-5, with D possibly being TRBD2 (5 bases). This CDR3 has 13 amino acids. Germline lookup yields CDR1 MGHDK and CDR2 SYGVNS. Trimming took off 7 bases at V and 5 bases at J, with 14 bases between the two ends. For the CDR3, the DNA is TGTGCCAGCATTATAAATTCGGGGGAGACCCAGTACTTC. Encoded protein: CASIINSGETQYF.

The V gene is TRBV5-4, the J gene TRBJ2-5; possibly TRBD2 for D (6 bases). CDR3 length equals 14 residues. With 4 bases removed from V and 1 base from J, the gap between germline ends came to 11 bases. CDR1 is SGHNT, CDR2 YYREEE, per germline (reference sequence). Here the CDR3 reads CASSPRRGQETQYF. In DNA, the CDR3 is TGTGCCAGCAGCCCACGGAGGGGCCAAGAGACCCAGTACTTC.

The V call is TRBV5-1, the J call TRBJ2-3; D remains unclear. Germline V gene data show CDR1 as SGHRS and CDR2 as YFSETQ. V shed 0 bases and J shed 2 bases, with 10 bases lying between them. The CDR3 consists of 15 residues. The CDR3 DNA is TGCGCCAGCAGCTTGGAACGGTTCGACACAGATACGCAGTATTTT. Protein: CASSLERFDTDTQYF.

The chain carries TRBV7-6 and TRBJ1-3; D unclear. This CDR3 contains 14 residues. V lost 2 bases, J lost 0 bases, and 5 bases lay in between. Germline values: CDR1 SGHVS, CDR2 FNYEAQ. The CDR3 nucleotides are TGTGCCAGCAGCTTACAGGCCTCTGGAAACACCATATATTTT. Translation: CASSLQASGNTIYF.

This clone was seen a single time. The chain has TRBV3-1 (or the pseudogene TRBV3-2) and TRBJ2-7, with D unclear. CDR1 and CDR2 (germline): LGHDT, YNNKEL (reference sequence). The CDR3 spans 13 residues. The germline V and J ends were trimmed by 4 bases and 6 bases, with 13 bases remaining between them. This CDR3 reads CASSPKNGAEQYF. The DNA of the CDR3 is TGTGCCAGCAGCCCTAAGAATGGAGCCGAGCAGTACTTC.

This chain links TRBV20-1 with TRBJ1-3; the D gene is possibly TRBD1 (5 bases). From germline, CDR1 is DFQATT and CDR2 SNEGSKA (reference sequence). V lost 3 bases and J 7 bases, leaving 13 bases between the germline ends. The CDR3 runs to 13 residues. This CDR3 is CSASRHGGNTIYF. The CDR3 DNA reads as TGCAGTGCTAGTAGGCATGGGGGGAACACCATATATTTT.

The chain recombines TRBV29-1 with TRBJ1-1; D is unresolved. The germline V and J ends were trimmed by 1 base and 4 bases, with 10 bases remaining between them. The CDR3 is 13 amino acids. Germline V lookup: CDR1 SQVTM, CDR2 ANQGSEA. CDR3 DNA sequence: TGCAGCGTTGAAGGCAGGCTGGGCACTGAAGCTTTCTTT. It encodes CSVEGRLGTEAFF.

V and J are TRBV6-5 and TRBJ2-7; D may be TRBD1 (5 bases). The V gene lost 8 bases and the J gene lost 4 bases, with 12 bases spanning the gap. The V gene's germline CDR1 is MNHEY and CDR2 SVGAGI. The CDR3 runs to 12 residues. The CDR3 sequence: CASGARFYEQYF. The DNA of the CDR3 is TGTGCCAGCGGGGCCAGGTTTTACGAGCAGTACTTC.

This clone was recorded once. This chain uses TRBV15 with TRBJ2-1, with a possible D match to TRBD2 (6 bases). Germline V lookup: CDR1 LNHNV, CDR2 YYDKDF (reference sequence). The germline V and J ends were trimmed by 1 base and 7 bases, with 11 bases remaining between them. The CDR3 runs 14 residues. CDR3 loop: CATSRGLDLNEQFF. CDR3 DNA: TGTGCCACCAGCAGAGGACTAGATCTGAATGAGCAGTTCTTC.

The V and J genes are TRBV7-2 and TRBJ2-7, with 12 bases that match TRBD1. Germline V lookup: CDR1 SGHTA, CDR2 FQGNSA. The trim removed 5 bases at V and 1 base at J, leaving 15 bases unmatched. The CDR3 totals 19 residues. The CDR3 DNA follows: TGTGCCAGCAGCCCCGTAGGGACAGGGGGCTCTTGGGGGTCCTACGAGCAGTACTTC. This encodes CASSPVGTGGSWGSYEQYF.

This clone was observed a handful of times. The V gene is TRBV4-1, the J gene TRBJ1-1; a weak D match, TRBD1 (5 bases). Germline CDR1 is MGHRA and CDR2 is YSYEKL. The CDR3 has 16 residues. The V gene lost 0 bases and the J gene lost 7 bases, with 18 bases spanning the gap. CDR3 protein: CASSQESGRVGLEAFF. The CDR3 DNA sequence: TGCGCCAGCAGCCAAGAGTCGGGCAGGGTGGGTCTTGAAGCTTTCTTT.

The chain carries TRBV4-2 and TRBJ2-7, with TRBD2 matching 13 bases. The CDR3 consists of 15 residues. Germline values: CDR1 LGHNA, CDR2 YNFKEQ. The trim removed 6 bases at V and 3 bases at J, leaving 5 bases unmatched. DNA of the CDR3: TGTGCCAGCAGGCGCGGGACTAGCGGGGTCTACGAGCAGTACTTC. Its translation is CASRRGTSGVYEQYF.

This clone showed up just a few times. This sequence joins TRBV5-4 and TRBJ1-3, with a weak D call TRBD1 (6 bases). The CDR3 runs 15 residues. V shed 4 bases and J shed 3 bases, with 14 bases lying between them. Germline-derived CDR1 and CDR2 are SGHNT and YYREEE (reference sequence). CDR3 sequence (DNA): TGTGCCAGCAGCACCCGGGGGGGCTATGGAAACACCATATATTTT. Encoded protein: CASSTRGGYGNTIYF. The full variable domain, completed using reference TRBV5-4 and TRBJ1-3, is ETGVTQSPTHLIKTRGQQVTLRCSSQSGHNTVSWYQQALGQGPQFIFQYYREEENGRGNFPPRFSGLQFPNYSSELNVNALELDDSALYLCASSTRGGYGNTIYFGEGSWLTVV.